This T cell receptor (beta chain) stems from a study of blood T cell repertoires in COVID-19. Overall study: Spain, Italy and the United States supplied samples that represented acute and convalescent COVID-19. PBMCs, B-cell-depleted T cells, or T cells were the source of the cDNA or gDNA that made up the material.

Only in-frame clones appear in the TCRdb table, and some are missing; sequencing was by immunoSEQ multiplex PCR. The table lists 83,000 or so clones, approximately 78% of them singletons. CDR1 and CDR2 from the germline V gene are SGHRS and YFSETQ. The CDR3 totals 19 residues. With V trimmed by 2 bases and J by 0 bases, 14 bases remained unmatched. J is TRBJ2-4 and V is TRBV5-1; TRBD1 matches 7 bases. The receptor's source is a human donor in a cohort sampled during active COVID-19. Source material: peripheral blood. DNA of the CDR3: TGCGCCAGCAGCTTCACCGGGACAGATAGCGACCTAGCCAAAAACATTCAGTACTTC. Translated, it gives CASSFTGTDSDLAKNIQYF.